Shown below are 17 T cell receptor beta chains from a single sample sequenced in a study of blood T cell repertoires in COVID-19. This table comes from immunoSEQ multiplex PCR, and its TCRdb copy is limited to in-frame clones, with some not included. The repertoire holds fewer than 200,000 clones, with about 81% as singletons. The sequencing input was PBMCs or T cells enriched from blood (not recorded which). The receptors derive from a man in his forties or fifties who had recovered from COVID-19.

This sequence joins TRBV3-1 (or the pseudogene TRBV3-2) and TRBJ1-5; no clear D gene. This CDR3 has 14 residues. CDR1 is LGHDT and CDR2 is YNNKEL in the germline V gene (reference sequence). The germline V and J ends were trimmed by 1 base and 2 bases, with 6 bases remaining between them. CDR3: CASSQVAGNQPQHF. In nucleotides, the CDR3 is TGTGCCAGCAGCCAAGTCGCAGGCAATCAGCCCCAGCATTTT.

The gene calls are TRBV6-5 and TRBJ2-5, with D possibly TRBD2 on 5 matching bases. Trimming stripped 5 bases from V and 4 bases from J, with 11 bases between. CDR1 is MNHEY, CDR2 SVGAGI, per germline. This CDR3 is 13 amino acids long. In DNA form, the CDR3 reads TGTGCCAGCAGTAACCGGGGAGCAGAGACCCAGTACTTC. Amino acids: CASSNRGAETQYF.

This chain connects TRBV27 to TRBJ2-1, with TRBD1 identical over 8 bases. J lost 6 bases, V lost 5 bases, and 15 bases had no gene match. The CDR3 covers 17 residues. Germline V gene sequence: CDR1 MNHEY, CDR2 SMNVEV (reference sequence). The CDR3 sequence: CASSRDRGQNLPNEQFF. CDR3 bases: TGTGCCAGCAGTCGTGACAGGGGTCAAAACCTACCCAATGAGCAGTTCTTC.

The chain couples TRBV5-5 to TRBJ1-2; 9 positions match TRBD1. CDR3 length: 18 residues. The germline CDR1 and CDR2 sequences are SGHKS and YYEKEE (reference sequence). The V and J ends lost 4 bases and 4 bases, in that order; junction bases with no gene match: 17. The CDR3 protein is CASSPSDRGGVLRYGYTF. The CDR3 coding sequence is TGTGCCAGCAGCCCTTCGGACAGGGGAGGTGTTCTTCGCTATGGCTACACCTTC.

This clone was picked up one time. This sequence joins TRBV19 and TRBJ1-5, with D perhaps TRBD1 (6 bases). The CDR3 consists of 13 residues. Trimming took off 5 bases at V and 3 bases at J, with 8 bases between the two ends. Per germline, CDR1 LNHDA and CDR2 SQIVND (reference sequence). The CDR3 is CASSDRTNQPQHF. CDR3 DNA: TGTGCCAGTAGTGACAGGACCAATCAGCCCCAGCATTTT.

The rearrangement joins TRBV2 to TRBJ2-5; 7 bases line up with TRBD1. The CDR3 length is 13 residues. With 5 bases clipped from V and 5 bases from J, the junction kept 5 bases outside the gene matches. Germline V gene lookup returns CDR1 SNHLY and CDR2 FYNNEI. CDR3 in amino acids: CASSRDRVETQYF. DNA of the CDR3: TGTGCCAGCAGTAGGGACAGAGTCGAGACCCAGTACTTC.

The V call is TRBV6-6, the J call TRBJ1-4; tentatively, D is TRBD1 (5 bases). Deletions cut 6 bases from V and 1 base from J, with 15 bases between. The CDR3 runs 16 residues. Germline assignment: CDR1 MNHNY and CDR2 SVGAGI (reference sequence). The CDR3 sequence is CASSSTPQGTNEKLFF. The CDR3, as DNA: TGTGCCAGCAGCTCCACTCCTCAGGGAACTAATGAAAAACTGTTTTTT.

The chain has TRBV13 and TRBJ1-2, with D possibly being TRBD1 (5 bases). This CDR3 spans 13 amino acids. Germline assignment: CDR1 PRHDT and CDR2 FYEKMQ (reference sequence). V lost 1 base to trimming and J lost 6 bases, with 9 bases between them. Here the CDR3 DNA reads TGTGCCAGCAGCTTAGAGGCAGGGCATGGCTACACCTTC. This sequence encodes CASSLEAGHGYTF.

This clone was detected a few times. This chain joins TRBV5-4 and TRBJ1-2; D is perhaps TRBD1 (5 bases). V lost 5 bases and J lost 4, with 15 bases in between. Germline CDR1 SGHNT, CDR2 YYREEE (reference sequence). The CDR3 runs 14 residues. This CDR3 reads CASRSFGGTYGYTF. CDR3 nucleotide sequence: TGTGCCAGCAGAAGTTTCGGGGGGACCTATGGCTACACCTTC. Together with reference TRBV5-4 and TRBJ1-2, the CDR3 gives the full variable domain: ETGVTQSPTHLIKTRGQQVTLRCSSQSGHNTVSWYQQALGQGPQFIFQYYREEENGRGNFPPRFSGLQFPNYSSELNVNALELDDSALYLCASRSFGGTYGYTFGSGTRLTVV.

The rearrangement links TRBV7-9 to TRBJ1-1; D is unresolved. The CDR3 has 14 amino acids. V was pared by 1 base and J by 3 bases, with 9 bases between. Germline loops: CDR1 SEHNR, CDR2 FQNEAQ (reference sequence). This CDR3 reads CASSLVSSHTEAFF. For the CDR3, the DNA is TGTGCCAGCAGCTTAGTTAGCAGCCACACTGAAGCTTTCTTT.

The chain links TRBV4-1 to TRBJ1-1; 10 nucleotides agree with TRBD1. With V trimmed by 1 base and J by 1 base, 6 bases remained unmatched. Germline loops: CDR1 MGHRA, CDR2 YSYEKL. This CDR3 spans 17 amino acids. CDR3 nucleotide sequence: TGCGCCAGCAGCCAAGGTCCGGGACAGGGGAGGAACACTGAAGCTTTCTTT. This encodes CASSQGPGQGRNTEAFF.

This sequence joins TRBV19 and TRBJ2-2; D possibly corresponds to TRBD1 (5 bases). The CDR3 has 14 amino acids. The germline V gene has CDR1 LNHDA and CDR2 SQIVND (reference sequence). Trimming removed 7 bases from V and 1 base from J, with 10 bases in between. CDR3 in DNA: TGTGCCAGTAACCGGCAGGGGAACACCGGGGAGCTGTTTTTT. The encoded protein is CASNRQGNTGELFF.

The chain has TRBV7-3 and TRBJ2-7; 8 bases align to TRBD1. The CDR3 runs to 13 residues. V lost 5 bases and J lost 6; bases outside the gene matches: 6. Germline CDR1 is SGHTA and CDR2 is FQGTGA. CDR3 in DNA: TGTGCCAGCAGCCCCGGACAGGGCCGCGAGCAGTACTTC. Protein sequence: CASSPGQGREQYF.

V usage is TRBV29-1 and J usage is TRBJ2-5; D may be TRBD2 (6 bases). The CDR3 is 16 residues long. Per germline, CDR1 SQVTM and CDR2 ANQGSEA. Trimming removed 0 bases at V and 5 bases at J, with 19 bases between. DNA of the CDR3: TGCAGCGTTGAAGATCTGTCTACTAGCCTTGTTGAGACCCAGTACTTC. As protein: CSVEDLSTSLVETQYF.

The rearrangement links TRBV6-2 or TRBV6-3 to TRBJ1-2; D is perhaps TRBD1 (6 bases). The germline V gene encodes CDR1 MNHEY and CDR2 SVGEGT. Trimming left V 2 bases short and J 4 bases short, with 14 bases between. The CDR3 runs to 15 residues. CDR3 coding DNA: TGTGCCAGCAGTTACCAGCACAGGGAGGGCTATGGCTACACCTTC. Encoded protein: CASSYQHREGYGYTF.

The chain links TRBV7-2 to TRBJ2-7; 8 nucleotides agree with TRBD1. The CDR3 is made up of 16 amino acids. Germline CDR1 is SGHTA and CDR2 is FQGNSA. V lost 1 base to trimming and J lost 4 bases; unmatched junction nucleotides: 9. The CDR3 bases are TGTGCCAGCAGCTTAGTTGCGCAGGGGGCGCAATACGAGCAGTACTTC. Encoded protein: CASSLVAQGAQYEQYF.

The chain carries TRBV6-5 and TRBJ2-5; TRBD2 matches at 7 bases. Trimming took 7 bases from V and 4 from J; bases not matched to a gene: 3. The CDR3 loop spans 12 amino acids. In germline, CDR1 is MNHEY, CDR2 SVGAGI. As DNA, the CDR3 is TGTGCCAGCACGGGACTACGAGAGACCCAGTACTTC. Translated: CASTGLRETQYF.